This T cell receptor beta chain is drawn from a study of CD8+ T cells in alopecia areata. Across the whole study: Treated patients received oral tofacitinib, 5 to 10 mg twice daily.

TCR sequencing used cDNA made by reverse transcription of extracted RNA. Using immunoSEQ multiplex PCR, the repertoire was profiled, and TCRdb retains in-frame clones only, with some absent. In the table there are around 100,000 clones, about 61% of which are singletons. Study observations and caveats: Scalp clonality and expanded CD8+ clones among the top 100 fell significantly with tofacitinib.

Treatment indicated: oral pan-JAK inhibitor, 5-10 mg twice daily. Regarding this clone: Its matching antigen is unknown.

CDR1 MNHEY and CDR2 SVGAGI come from the germline V gene. Trimming shortened V by 8 bases and J by 8 bases, and 15 bases separated the two germline ends. This CDR3 spans 12 amino acids. The sequence came from a human donor with alopecia areata. This chain connects TRBV6-5 to TRBJ1-1; D is unresolved. The specimen comprised CD8+ T cells sorted from blood, sampled between weeks 55 and 65, from a patient treated with tofacitinib. The CDR3 DNA sequence: TGTGCCAGCCGTAGTAGGGCGCCCGAAGCTTTCTTT. Its translation is CASRSRAPEAFF.